The 10 T cell receptor beta chains reported below all come from one sample, sequenced in a study of T cells after yellow fever vaccination. TCRdb passed the 5' RACE reads through MiXCR, listing each CDR3 protein once. The data hold approximately 85,000 distinct CDR3 sequences, with about an eighth observed a single time. Sequenced material: CD8+ T cells not binding an NS4B(214-222) dextramer, sorted from PBMCs, taken roughly 20 days after the first yellow fever vaccination. The receptors come from a man between 18 and 35 years old who received the YFV17D yellow fever vaccine.

V gene TRBV7-6 combines with J gene TRBJ2-1, with D possibly TRBD2 on 7 matching bases. Germline V gives CDR1 SGHVS, CDR2 FNYEAQ. The germline V and J ends were trimmed by 3 bases and 2 bases, with 17 bases remaining between them. This CDR3 is 17 amino acids long. CDR3 bases: TGTGCCAGCAGCTTTGGGGAGGGGGTGTACGCCTACAATGAGCAGTTCTTC. As protein: CASSFGEGVYAYNEQFF. The entire variable domain, with the rest obtained from reference TRBV7-6 and TRBJ2-1, is as follows: GAGVSQSPRYKVTKRGQDVALRCDPISGHVSLYWYRQALGQGPEFLTYFNYEAQQDKSGLPNDRFSAERPEGSISTLTIQRTEQRDSAMYRCASSFGEGVYAYNEQFFGPGTRLTVL.

The chain is built from TRBV7-9 and TRBJ2-5; D gene unclear. Germline loops: CDR1 SEHNR, CDR2 FQNEAQ (reference sequence). Trimming pared 5 bases from V and 4 bases from J, leaving 14 bases between. The CDR3 has 14 residues. CDR3 loop: CASSHTSSVETQYF. The CDR3 coding sequence is TGTGCCAGCAGCCACACCTCTAGTGTAGAGACCCAGTACTTC. Full variable domain (rest looked up from reference TRBV7-9 and TRBJ2-5): DTGVSQNPRHKITKRGQNVTFRCDPISEHNRLYWYRQTLGQGPEFLTYFQNEAQLEKSRLLSDRFSAERPKGSFSTLEIQRTEQGDSAMYLCASSHTSSVETQYFGPGTRLLVL.

V is TRBV6-5 and J is TRBJ1-2, with 10 nucleotides matching TRBD1. The V segment lost 2 bases and the J segment 2 bases; nucleotides outside the gene matches: 5. The CDR3 is 16 residues long. Germline lookup yields CDR1 MNHEY and CDR2 SVGAGI. The chain's CDR3 is CASSYGRTGGNYGYTF. CDR3 DNA: TGTGCCAGCAGTTACGGTCGGACAGGGGGGAACTATGGCTACACCTTC.

This clonotype was detected only a few times. The chain is built from TRBV29-1 and TRBJ1-2; D call uncertain. The CDR3 loop spans 10 amino acids. The ends were cut back, 4 bases at V and 8 bases at J, with 8 bases in the middle. Germline assignment: CDR1 SQVTM and CDR2 ANQGSEA. CDR3 sequence reads: CSVGAEGYTF. The CDR3 DNA reads as TGCAGCGTTGGGGCCGAGGGCTACACCTTC.

The chain uses TRBV15 and TRBJ2-7; TRBD2 matches at 7 bases. V lost 6 bases to trimming and J lost 4 bases; unmatched junction nucleotides: 12. CDR1 is LNHNV and CDR2 is YYDKDF in the germline V gene (reference sequence). The CDR3 runs to 15 residues. CDR3 region: CATRLSGAAVYEQYF. Written as DNA, the CDR3 is TGTGCCACCAGGCTCAGCGGGGCAGCGGTTTACGAGCAGTACTTC.

This clonotype was detected a few times. It may be a read error: a sequence one base away is much more abundant. The chain links TRBV6-2 or TRBV6-3 to TRBJ2-2; D gene ambiguous. In germline, CDR1 is MNHEY, CDR2 SVGEGT. The V and J ends lost 2 bases and 0 bases respectively, with 1 base between them. The CDR3 consists of 13 residues. CDR3 in DNA: TGTGCCAGCAGTTACCCGAACACCGGGGAGCTGTTTTTT. Residues: CASSYPNTGELFF.

The table lists this clonotype with a count of one. The rearrangement uses TRBV4-2 and TRBJ1-2; D is perhaps TRBD1 (6 bases). Deletions cut 4 bases from V and 0 bases from J, with 12 bases between. The CDR3 loop spans 15 amino acids. Germline loops: CDR1 LGHNA, CDR2 YNFKEQ. CDR3 sequence reads: CASSPRTATNYGYTF. In nucleotides, the CDR3 is TGTGCCAGCAGCCCCCGGACAGCGACTAACTATGGCTACACCTTC.

V is TRBV11-2 and J is TRBJ2-4; TRBD2 is a possible D gene (6 bases). CDR3 length: 14 residues. Germline values: CDR1 SGHAT, CDR2 FQNNGV. Trimming removed 1 base at V and 7 bases at J, with 11 bases between. CDR3 sequence reads: CASSLGGVRNIQYF. DNA for the CDR3: TGTGCCAGCAGCTTAGGGGGGGTGCGGAACATTCAGTACTTC.

The CDR3 coding sequence is TGCGCCAGCAGCCAAAGGTGGACAAGCAATCAGCCCCAGCATTTT. Its protein product is CASSQRWTSNQPQHF. V is TRBV4-1 and J is TRBJ1-5, with D perhaps TRBD1 (5 bases). The CDR3 is made up of 15 amino acids. Per the germline V gene, CDR1 is MGHRA and CDR2 is YSYEKL. Trimming took 2 bases from V and 1 from J, leaving 9 bases between them.

The chain uses TRBV18 and TRBJ2-1, with 13 positions matching TRBD2. Per the germline V gene, CDR1 is KGHSH and CDR2 is LQKENI. V shed 3 bases and J 0 bases; nucleotides not matched to a gene: 11. This CDR3 has 20 residues. The CDR3 bases are TGTGCCAGCTCACCCTACCCGACTAGCGGGGGGTCTCGCTCCTACAATGAGCAGTTCTTC. Amino acid sequence: CASSPYPTSGGSRSYNEQFF.